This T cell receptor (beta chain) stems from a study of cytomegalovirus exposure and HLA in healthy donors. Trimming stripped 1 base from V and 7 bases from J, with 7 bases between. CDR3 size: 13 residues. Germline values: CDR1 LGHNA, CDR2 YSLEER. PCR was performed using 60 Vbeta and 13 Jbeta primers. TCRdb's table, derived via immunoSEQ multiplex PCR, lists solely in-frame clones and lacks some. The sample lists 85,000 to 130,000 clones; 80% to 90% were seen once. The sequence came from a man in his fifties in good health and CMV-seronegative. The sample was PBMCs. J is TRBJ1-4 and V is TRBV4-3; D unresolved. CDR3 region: CASSQVTSEKLFF. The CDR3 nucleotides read TGCGCCAGCAGCCAAGTTACAAGTGAAAAACTGTTTTTT.